The 32 T cell receptor beta chains below were found in one sample sequenced in a study of cytomegalovirus exposure and HLA in healthy donors. Sequenced by immunoSEQ multiplex PCR; TCRdb stores in-frame clones only, minus some. The sample comprises about 130,000 clones, 89% of which are singletons, and approximately 1.1% rests with the top ten. The source material was PBMCs. These receptors were taken from a woman between 18 and 30 years old in good health and CMV-seronegative.

The rearrangement joins TRBV9 to TRBJ2-1; no reliable D call. V lost 0 bases to trimming and J lost 5 bases, with 12 bases between them. Germline assignment: CDR1 SGDLS and CDR2 YYNGEE. The CDR3 extends over 15 amino acids. The CDR3 DNA sequence: TGTGCCAGCAGCGTAGTTAGCTTCGGTAACAATGAGCAGTTCTTC. Protein: CASSVVSFGNNEQFF.

J is TRBJ1-2 and V is TRBV27; a weak D match, TRBD1 (6 bases). CDR1 and CDR2 (germline): MNHEY, SMNVEV (reference sequence). CDR3 size: 14 residues. Between the trimmed V and J ends, which lost 4 bases and 8 bases, there was a span of 17 bases. The CDR3 DNA reads as TGTGCCAGCAGTTCCAGGGGCCTTCCGGGGGGCTACACCTTC. Protein: CASSSRGLPGGYTF.

The J gene is TRBJ1-1, the V gene TRBV4-2; tentative D call: TRBD1 (5 bases). The CDR3 consists of 13 residues. V was shortened by 1 base and J by 6 bases, with 9 bases between the two germline ends. CDR1 LGHNA and CDR2 YNFKEQ come from the germline V gene. CDR3 nucleotide sequence: TGTGCCAGCAGCCAAGTAGGGGAATCTGAAGCTTTCTTT. Its translation: CASSQVGESEAFF.

The chain couples TRBV5-1 to TRBJ1-1, with a weak D call TRBD1 (5 bases). The CDR3 is 14 amino acids. Trimming removed 3 bases at V and 2 bases at J, with 11 bases between. CDR1 and CDR2 (germline): SGHRS, YFSETQ. The CDR3 loop is CASSSWGGNTEAFF. The CDR3 DNA reads as TGCGCCAGCAGCTCGTGGGGCGGAAACACTGAAGCTTTCTTT. Full variable domain (rest looked up from reference TRBV5-1 and TRBJ1-1): KAGVTQTPRYLIKTRGQQVTLSCSPISGHRSVSWYQQTPGQGLQFLFEYFSETQRNKGNFPGRFSGRQFSNSRSEMNVSTLELGDSALYLCASSSWGGNTEAFFGQGTRLTVV.

This chain uses TRBV7-2 with TRBJ2-2, with D perhaps matching TRBD2 (6 bases). Germline V gene data show CDR1 as SGHTA and CDR2 as FQGNSA. The CDR3 runs 15 residues. The ends were cut back, 3 bases at V and 0 bases at J, with 8 bases in the middle. As DNA, the CDR3 is TGTGCCAGCAGCTTCACGGGAGCGAACACCGGGGAGCTGTTTTTT. This gives the protein CASSFTGANTGELFF.

V is TRBV7-9 and J is TRBJ2-3; a weak D match, TRBD2 (5 bases). This CDR3 is built from 16 residues. Germline assignment: CDR1 SEHNR and CDR2 FQNEAQ (reference sequence). Trimming pared 4 bases from V and 0 bases from J, leaving 14 bases between. CDR3 residues: CASSSDPRGSTDTQYF. The CDR3 coding sequence is TGTGCCAGCAGCTCTGACCCCCGAGGGAGCACAGATACGCAGTATTTT.

The chain is built from TRBV9 and TRBJ2-7; possibly TRBD1 for D (6 bases). Trimming shortened V by 5 bases and J by 4 bases, and 7 bases separated the two germline ends. Looked up from germline, CDR1 is SGDLS and CDR2 is YYNGEE. The CDR3 is 11 amino acids. The CDR3 is CASSTGYEQYF. For the CDR3, the DNA is TGTGCCAGCAGTACAGGGTACGAGCAGTACTTC.

The chain has TRBV19 and TRBJ2-7; 8 nucleotides line up with TRBD1. Germline values: CDR1 LNHDA, CDR2 SQIVND (reference sequence). This CDR3 has 16 amino acids. V was clipped by 4 bases and J by 9 bases; unmatched bases: 17. CDR3 region: CASSNPVVQGAEVQYV. The CDR3 DNA sequence: TGTGCCAGTAGTAACCCAGTAGTGCAGGGGGCGGAGGTGCAGTACGTC.

The chain's CDR3 is CASSSPEGGLWNTQYF. CDR3 nucleotides: TGTGCCAGCAGTTCCCCCGAGGGGGGACTATGGAATACGCAGTATTTT. This rearrangement joins TRBV2 to TRBJ2-3; D might be TRBD2 (7 bases). This CDR3 contains 16 residues. The V gene lost 5 bases and the J gene lost 7 bases, with 22 bases spanning the gap. Germline values: CDR1 SNHLY, CDR2 FYNNEI.

This chain joins TRBV30 and TRBJ2-2, with unresolved D. CDR1 is GTSNPN and CDR2 is SVGIG in the germline V gene (reference sequence). V was cut by 1 base and J by 2 bases, with 5 bases left in between. The CDR3 covers 13 residues. Here the CDR3 reads CAWSGLNTGELFF. Here the CDR3 DNA reads TGTGCCTGGAGTGGCCTAAACACCGGGGAGCTGTTTTTT.

J is TRBJ1-6 and V is TRBV30; D is possibly TRBD1 (5 bases). Trimming shortened V by 5 bases and J by 0 bases, and 14 bases separated the two germline ends. The CDR3 has 16 residues. Germline V gene lookup returns CDR1 GTSNPN and CDR2 SVGIG (reference sequence). The CDR3 here is CAWWGGTSSYNSPLHF. CDR3 DNA: TGTGCCTGGTGGGGCGGGACGAGCTCCTATAATTCACCCCTCCACTTT.

The V call is TRBV5-4, the J call TRBJ1-1; no firm D call. Germline CDR1 reads SGHNT; CDR2 reads YYREEE (reference sequence). CDR3 length equals 13 residues. V lost 4 bases and J lost 0, with 7 bases in between. This CDR3 reads CASSITVNTEAFF. CDR3 in DNA: TGTGCCAGCAGCATAACAGTGAACACTGAAGCTTTCTTT.

The rearrangement uses TRBV28 and TRBJ2-7, with 9 bases fitting TRBD1. Germline V CDR1 and CDR2: MDHEN, SYDVKM. J lost 13 bases, V lost 3 bases, and 7 bases had no gene match. The CDR3 length is 12 residues. The CDR3 DNA is TGTGCCAGCAGTTTGGGACAGGGTAATTTTTACTTC. Residues: CASSLGQGNFYF.

This clone was counted once. The V and J genes are TRBV5-6 and TRBJ1-1; 7 bases agree with TRBD1. The CDR3 covers 15 residues. From germline, CDR1 is SGHDT and CDR2 YYEEEE. The junction had 3 bases not matched to a gene; V was cut back by 1 base and J by 0 bases. The CDR3 reads CASSLFGTVNTEAFF. The CDR3 DNA sequence: TGTGCCAGCAGCTTGTTTGGGACAGTGAACACTGAAGCTTTCTTT.

This rearrangement joins TRBV9 to TRBJ1-6; a weak D match, TRBD1 (6 bases). Trimming removed 0 bases at V and 7 bases at J, with 17 bases between. The CDR3 is made up of 17 amino acids. Germline CDR1 and CDR2: SGDLS and YYNGEE. The CDR3 reads CASSVAGGGRRNSPLHF. Here the CDR3 DNA reads TGTGCCAGCAGCGTAGCTGGTGGGGGCAGAAGAAATTCACCCCTCCACTTT.

This rearrangement joins TRBV2 to TRBJ1-4; 10 nucleotides line up with TRBD1. J was trimmed by 8 bases and V by 6 bases; bases with no gene match: 6. The CDR3 consists of 14 residues. Germline CDR1 and CDR2: SNHLY and FYNNEI. DNA of the CDR3: TGTGCCAGCAGCTCACGGACAGGGGGAGAAAAACTGTTTTTT. Translated: CASSSRTGGEKLFF.

The rearrangement uses TRBV6-6 and TRBJ1-3; no clear D gene. Germline-derived CDR1 and CDR2 are MNHNY and SVGAGI (reference sequence). The CDR3 is 14 residues long. V was shortened by 2 bases and J by 0 bases, with 5 bases between the two germline ends. DNA for the CDR3: TGTGCCAGCAGTTACGGAGCCTCTGGAAACACCATATATTTT. Amino acids: CASSYGASGNTIYF.

The gene calls are TRBV11-1 and TRBJ2-3; tentatively, D is TRBD1 (5 bases). V lost 6 bases and J lost 6, with 7 bases in between. Germline V gene data show CDR1 as SGHAT and CDR2 as FQDESV (reference sequence). The length of the CDR3 is 11 residues. The chain's CDR3 is CASRSGDTQYF. CDR3 sequence (DNA): TGTGCCAGCAGATCAGGGGATACGCAGTATTTT.

The chain links TRBV6-1 to TRBJ2-7; 7 nucleotides match TRBD2. The V and J ends lost 1 base and 6 bases, in that order; junction bases with no gene match: 6. Germline CDR1 is MNHNS and CDR2 is SASEGT. This CDR3 comprises 14 residues. CDR3 amino acids: CASSEGRLASEQYV. The CDR3 coding sequence is TGTGCCAGCAGTGAAGGCCGACTAGCATCCGAGCAGTACGTC.

The chain has TRBV28 and TRBJ1-4, with 7 bases lining up with TRBD1. The junction had 5 bases not matched to a gene; V was cut back by 2 bases and J by 5 bases. Germline loops: CDR1 MDHEN, CDR2 SYDVKM. The CDR3 is 15 residues long. CDR3 loop: CASSLTTGRNEKLFF. CDR3 coding DNA: TGTGCCAGCAGTTTAACGACAGGGCGAAATGAAAAACTGTTTTTT.

This sequence joins TRBV6-9 and TRBJ2-7, with D possibly being TRBD1 (5 bases). CDR1 is MNHGY, CDR2 SVAAGI, per germline. The CDR3 loop spans 14 amino acids. Trimming cost V 7 bases and J 0 bases, with 13 bases left between them. The CDR3 spells CASIKQDSSYEQYV. CDR3 coding DNA: TGTGCCAGCATTAAACAGGATAGCTCCTACGAGCAGTACGTC.

This chain connects TRBV7-2 to TRBJ2-5; D is possibly TRBD1 (6 bases). The CDR3 is 16 amino acids. The V end lost 0 bases, the J end lost 4 bases, and 15 bases lay between the germline ends. CDR1 SGHTA and CDR2 FQGNSA come from the germline V gene. The CDR3 loop reads CASSLAGAGVPETQYF. The CDR3 DNA reads TGTGCCAGCAGCTTAGCGGGGGCAGGGGTCCCAGAGACCCAGTACTTC.

The rearrangement uses TRBV28 and TRBJ2-7, with no clear D. Trimming pared 8 bases from V and 3 bases from J, leaving 5 bases between. From germline, CDR1 is MDHEN and CDR2 SYDVKM. This CDR3 spans 10 amino acids. The CDR3 protein is CASEVYEQYF. The CDR3 nucleotides read TGTGCCAGCGAGGTCTACGAGCAGTACTTC.

CDR3 bases: TGTGCCAGCAGCCCGGACAGTACTCAAGAGACCCAGTACTTC. It codes for CASSPDSTQETQYF. J is TRBJ2-5 and V is TRBV7-2; D possibly corresponds to TRBD1 (6 bases). The CDR3 extends over 14 amino acids. Trimming removed 5 bases from V and 2 bases from J, with 12 bases in between. Germline V CDR1 and CDR2: SGHTA, FQGNSA.

The rearrangement links TRBV4-1 to TRBJ1-6, with 10 bases identical to TRBD1. This CDR3 is 17 amino acids long. J was trimmed by 7 bases and V by 0 bases; bases with no gene match: 6. CDR1 is MGHRA, CDR2 YSYEKL, per germline. CDR3 in amino acids: CASSQETGQGTNSPLHF. Written as DNA, the CDR3 is TGCGCCAGCAGCCAAGAGACGGGACAGGGGACGAATTCACCCCTCCACTTT.

There are a few counts of this clone. The chain carries TRBV4-2 and TRBJ2-5; possible D gene TRBD2, 6 bases. The CDR3 extends over 15 amino acids. Germline V lookup: CDR1 LGHNA, CDR2 YNFKEQ. V was trimmed by 4 bases and J by 7 bases, leaving 19 bases between them. The CDR3 is CASSRELVMGGTQYF. CDR3 bases: TGTGCCAGCAGCCGCGAGCTAGTTATGGGGGGGACCCAGTACTTC.

The chain combines TRBV13 with TRBJ2-7; 10 bases fit TRBD2. Germline V gene lookup returns CDR1 PRHDT and CDR2 FYEKMQ (reference sequence). This CDR3 region has 15 residues. Trimming took 2 bases from V and 3 from J; bases not matched to a gene: 4. The CDR3 reads CASSLRLAGVYEQYF. The CDR3 DNA follows: TGTGCCAGCAGCTTACGGCTAGCGGGAGTCTACGAGCAGTACTTC.

This clone was seen only a few times. The identical CDR3 is also encoded by other nucleotide sequences in the sample. The rearrangement joins TRBV27 to TRBJ1-1; TRBD1 matches 10 bases. CDR3 length equals 14 residues. Germline lookup yields CDR1 MNHEY and CDR2 SMNVEV (reference sequence). Trimming removed 5 bases from V and 3 bases from J; junction bases left unmatched: 3. In DNA form, the CDR3 reads TGTGCCAGCAGTGGGACAGGGGTATACACTGAAGCTTTCTTT. This translates into CASSGTGVYTEAFF.

The chain combines TRBV7-9 with TRBJ2-1; no reliable D call. Germline assignment: CDR1 SEHNR and CDR2 FQNEAQ (reference sequence). V was clipped by 5 bases and J by 8 bases, with 19 bases between them. CDR3 length: 15 residues. The CDR3 reads CASSARHPTIDEQFF. Here the CDR3 DNA reads TGTGCCAGCAGCGCGAGACACCCTACAATCGATGAGCAGTTCTTC.

V usage is TRBV30 and J usage is TRBJ1-1; no reliable D call. CDR1 and CDR2 from the germline V gene are GTSNPN and SVGIG (reference sequence). This CDR3 is 15 amino acids long. The V and J ends lost 2 bases and 1 base respectively, with 14 bases between them. In nucleotides, the CDR3 is TGTGCCTGGAGTCCCCTAAGTCTGAAGAACACTGAAGCTTTCTTT. Protein product: CAWSPLSLKNTEAFF.

CDR3 DNA sequence: TGTGCCAGCAGCTTCAGGGCGGCCGGGGAGCTGTTTTTT. Residues: CASSFRAAGELFF. This rearrangement joins TRBV12-1 to TRBJ2-2; TRBD1, the table's D call, was not compared with the DNA. TRBV12-1 is a pseudogene segment. This CDR3 is built from 13 residues.

V usage is TRBV7-2 and J usage is TRBJ2-7; 14 nucleotides align to TRBD2. The CDR3 has 18 amino acids. The trim removed 5 bases at V and 6 bases at J, leaving 15 bases unmatched. Germline lookup yields CDR1 SGHTA and CDR2 FQGNSA. This CDR3 reads CASSAGLAGGVLTSEQYF. The CDR3 DNA is TGTGCCAGCAGCGCCGGACTAGCGGGAGGAGTACTAACCTCCGAGCAGTACTTC.